This T cell receptor beta chain was captured in a study of blood T cells in healthy people across ages. Study-level points and caveats: Diversity was estimated from one million T cells, and these estimates were considered underestimates. Diversity of TCR beta per million T cells declined in a roughly linear way with age.

CDR1 and CDR2 (germline): ENHRY, SYGVKD. CDR3 length: 15 amino acids. Notes on this clonotype: Its antigen remains unidentified. A much bigger clone sits one base away, suggesting this may be a read error.

Healthy Russian Caucasian donors spanned ages about 6 to 90 years. Combining a sample-barcoded 5' primer with a J-beta primer mix, a second PCR ran for about 7 to 11 cycles. A template-switch adaptor with 12 random nucleotides tagged each cDNA molecule. TCRdb re-derived calls from the 5' RACE reads in MiXCR, one entry per CDR3 protein. The sample lists some 900,000 distinct CDR3 sequences; 25% to 30% were seen once. Sequenced material: blood. This chain connects TRBV10-3 to TRBJ2-5, with D tentatively TRBD1 or TRBD2 (6 bases each). The DNA matches TRBJ2-7 better at its end, which makes the J call doubtful. This TCR was recovered from an elderly woman in good health. This CDR3 is CAISGSKGGRNEQYF. The CDR3 DNA follows: TGTGCCATCAGTGGGTCGAAAGGGGGGCGTAACGAGCAGTACTTC.